The next 9 T cell receptor beta chains were all read from a single sample in a study of human T cells and chemical hapten exposure. Indicated time point: patch test 3, about 24 weeks after DPC sensitization. As for treatment: therapeutic diphenylcyclopropenone sensitization with weekly scalp DPC. One entry per CDR3 protein, called by TCRdb with MiXCR from the RACE reads. The data contain roughly 200,000 distinct CDR3 sequences, 20% to 25% of them seen just once; the ten biggest clones take up 2% to 2.5%. Sequencing used whole blood, obtained in connection with sensitization to the hapten diphenylcyclopropenone (DPC). Receptors were obtained from a woman aged 40 to 50 with alopecia areata. Some clones in this sample may be carry-over from other donors' samples.

V is TRBV29-1 and J is TRBJ2-1, with TRBD2 as a possible D gene (8 bases). Germline V gene sequence: CDR1 SQVTM, CDR2 ANQGSEA. Trimming left V 1 base short and J 0 bases short, with 22 bases between. The CDR3 runs 19 residues. The CDR3 here is CSVEGGTALAGHSYNEQFF. CDR3 in DNA: TGCAGCGTTGAAGGTGGGACAGCCCTAGCGGGCCACTCCTACAATGAGCAGTTCTTC.

V is TRBV29-1 and J is TRBJ2-5; 8 bases fit TRBD2. V gave up 5 bases and J gave up 5 bases; unmatched junction bases: 13. Germline-derived CDR1 and CDR2 are SQVTM and ANQGSEA. This CDR3 region has 15 residues. CDR3: CSVRRGAGAPETQYF. The CDR3 DNA follows: TGCAGCGTTCGCCGGGGAGCGGGAGCCCCTGAGACCCAGTACTTC.

This clonotype was seen only a few times. J is TRBJ2-3 and V is TRBV4-1, with D possibly matching TRBD1 (5 bases). Germline loops: CDR1 MGHRA, CDR2 YSYEKL. Trimming stripped 0 bases from V and 4 bases from J, with 14 bases between. The CDR3 has 16 residues. CDR3 sequence reads: CASSQESNRYSDTQYF. The CDR3 DNA sequence: TGCGCCAGCAGCCAAGAATCCAACAGGTACTCAGATACGCAGTATTTT.

The chain combines TRBV12-3 or TRBV12-4 with TRBJ1-2, with 8 bases identical to TRBD1. The CDR3 totals 11 residues. J was trimmed by 7 bases and V by 6 bases; bases with no gene match: 1. CDR3 residues: CASSTGGGYTF. The DNA for the CDR3 is TGTGCCAGCAGCACAGGGGGTGGCTACACCTTC.

The rearrangement uses TRBV7-9 and TRBJ2-5; D uncertain. The CDR3 contains 11 residues. Germline CDR1 is SEHNR and CDR2 is FQNEAQ (reference sequence). Between the trimmed V and J ends, which lost 5 bases and 5 bases, there was a span of 6 bases. CDR3 residues: CASSATETQYF. The CDR3 DNA sequence: TGTGCCAGCAGCGCTACGGAGACCCAGTACTTC.

The V call is TRBV24-1, the J call TRBJ2-7; the D is unclear. Germline V gene data show CDR1 as KGHDR and CDR2 as SFDVKD. V lost 4 bases to trimming and J lost 3 bases, with 18 bases between them. This CDR3 is built from 16 residues. This CDR3 is CATSDNRARNVYEQYF. Written as DNA, the CDR3 is TGTGCCACCAGTGACAACCGGGCCAGGAACGTCTACGAGCAGTACTTC.

This clonotype was seen more than once but under ten times. The rearrangement joins TRBV12-3 or TRBV12-4 to TRBJ2-7; 8 positions match TRBD2. CDR3 length: 13 residues. The ends lost 4 bases at V and 5 bases at J; junction bases unmatched: 4. CDR3 residues: CASSSREVNEQYF. The CDR3 bases are TGTGCCAGCAGTTCGCGGGAGGTTAACGAGCAGTACTTC.

This clonotype was detected a few times. The rearrangement joins TRBV6-6 to TRBJ1-1, with D tentatively TRBD1 (5 bases). The V end lost 5 bases, the J end lost 10 bases, and 14 bases lay between the germline ends. CDR1 is MNHNY, CDR2 SVGAGI, per germline (reference sequence). The CDR3 runs 12 residues. CDR3 DNA sequence: TGTGCCAGCAGTCCCGGGACCCTGGGAGCTTTCTTT. It codes for CASSPGTLGAFF.

In this sample, this clonotype turned up a few times. This chain connects TRBV28 to TRBJ2-7, with D maybe TRBD2 (5 bases). The CDR3 covers 12 residues. The germline V gene has CDR1 MDHEN and CDR2 SYDVKM. V was shortened by 7 bases and J by 7 bases, with 14 bases between the two germline ends. The CDR3 DNA follows: TGTGCCAGCATAAGAGGGCCGGGGGAGCAGTACTTC. Residues: CASIRGPGEQYF.